This T cell receptor beta chain was recovered during a study of T cell responses to AZD1222 COVID-19 vaccine. Study outcomes and limitations: Baseline seropositivity characterized only six AZD1222 recipients.

Trimming took 6 bases from V and 4 from J; bases not matched to a gene: 8. Germline CDR1 LNHDA, CDR2 SQIVND (reference sequence). This CDR3 has 16 amino acids. With regard to this clone: Its antigen is not identified.

The table came from immunoSEQ multiplex PCR; TCRdb's copy has only in-frame clones and leaves some out. The sample contains some 140,000 clones, 88% of which appear only once. Sample: peripheral blood, taken on day 0 of AZD1222 vaccination. The clonotype comes from an adult in good health. V usage is TRBV19 and J usage is TRBJ1-6; TRBD1 agrees at 8 bases. CDR3 in DNA: TGTGCCAGTAGCCTCGGGACAGGCCTTTATAATTCACCCCTCCACTTT. Translated, it gives CASSLGTGLYNSPLHF. The variable domain in full, completed from reference TRBV19 and TRBJ1-6, reads DGGITQSPKYLFRKEGQNVTLSCEQNLNHDAMYWYRQDPGQGLRLIYYSQIVNDFQKGDIAEGYSVSREKKESFPLTVTSAQKNPTAFYLCASSLGTGLYNSPLHFGNGTRLTVT.